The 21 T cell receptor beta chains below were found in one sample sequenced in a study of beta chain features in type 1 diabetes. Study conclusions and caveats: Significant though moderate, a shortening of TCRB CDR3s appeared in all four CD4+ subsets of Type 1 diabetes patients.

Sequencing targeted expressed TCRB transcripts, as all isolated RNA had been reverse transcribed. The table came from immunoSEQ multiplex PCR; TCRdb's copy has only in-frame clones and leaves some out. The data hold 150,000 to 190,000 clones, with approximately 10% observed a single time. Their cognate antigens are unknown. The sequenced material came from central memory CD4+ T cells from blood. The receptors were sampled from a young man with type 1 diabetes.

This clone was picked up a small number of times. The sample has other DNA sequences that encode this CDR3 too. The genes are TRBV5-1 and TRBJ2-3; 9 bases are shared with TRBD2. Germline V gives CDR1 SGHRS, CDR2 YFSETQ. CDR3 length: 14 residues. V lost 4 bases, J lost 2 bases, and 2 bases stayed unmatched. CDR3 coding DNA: TGCGCCAGCAGCCCGGGACTAGCCACAGATACGCAGTATTTT. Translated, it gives CASSPGLATDTQYF.

The CDR3 is CASRLTSDTGELFF. Here the CDR3 DNA reads TGTGCCAGCAGACTGACTAGCGACACCGGGGAGCTGTTTTTT. This chain uses TRBV11-1 with TRBJ2-2, with 8 bases identical to TRBD2. The CDR3 spans 14 residues. Trimming removed 6 bases from V and 3 bases from J; junction bases left unmatched: 3. Germline values: CDR1 SGHAT, CDR2 FQDESV (reference sequence).

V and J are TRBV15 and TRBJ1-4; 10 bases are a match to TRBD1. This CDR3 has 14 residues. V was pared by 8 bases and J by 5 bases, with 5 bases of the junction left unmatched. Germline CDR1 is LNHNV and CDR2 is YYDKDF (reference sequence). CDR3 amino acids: CATGQGVINEKLFF. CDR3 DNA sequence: TGTGCCACCGGACAGGGGGTAATAAATGAAAAACTGTTTTTT.

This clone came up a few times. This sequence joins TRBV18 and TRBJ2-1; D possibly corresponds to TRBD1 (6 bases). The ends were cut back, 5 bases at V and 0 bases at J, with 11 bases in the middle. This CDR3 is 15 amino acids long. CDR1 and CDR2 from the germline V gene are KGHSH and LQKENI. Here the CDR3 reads CASSGDRSSYNEQFF. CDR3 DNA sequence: TGTGCCAGCTCAGGCGACAGGAGCTCCTACAATGAGCAGTTCTTC.

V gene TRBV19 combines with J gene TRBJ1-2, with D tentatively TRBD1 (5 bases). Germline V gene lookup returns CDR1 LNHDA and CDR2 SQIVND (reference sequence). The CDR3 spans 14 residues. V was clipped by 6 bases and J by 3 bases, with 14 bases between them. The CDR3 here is CASSSGSIDYGYTF. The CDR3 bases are TGTGCCAGTAGCTCAGGGTCGATTGACTATGGCTACACCTTC.

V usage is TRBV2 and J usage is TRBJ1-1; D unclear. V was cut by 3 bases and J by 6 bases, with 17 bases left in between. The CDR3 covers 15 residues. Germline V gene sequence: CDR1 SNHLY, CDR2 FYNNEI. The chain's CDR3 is CASSELRQGPSEAFF. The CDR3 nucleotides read TGTGCCAGCAGTGAGTTGAGACAAGGCCCTTCTGAAGCTTTCTTT.

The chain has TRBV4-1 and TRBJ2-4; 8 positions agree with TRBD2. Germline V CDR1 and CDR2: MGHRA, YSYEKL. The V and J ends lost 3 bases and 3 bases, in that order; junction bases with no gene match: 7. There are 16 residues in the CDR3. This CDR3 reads CASSQLTSGSKNIQYF. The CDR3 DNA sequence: TGCGCCAGCAGCCAGCTGACCAGCGGGAGCAAAAACATTCAGTACTTC.

DNA of the CDR3: TGTGCCAGCAGTTTAATACCCAGATCTTACGAGCAGTACTTC. Protein product: CASSLIPRSYEQYF. V gene TRBV28 combines with J gene TRBJ2-7, with unresolved D. Germline loops: CDR1 MDHEN, CDR2 SYDVKM. This CDR3 is built from 14 residues. Trimming cost V 2 bases and J 4 bases, with 12 bases left between them.

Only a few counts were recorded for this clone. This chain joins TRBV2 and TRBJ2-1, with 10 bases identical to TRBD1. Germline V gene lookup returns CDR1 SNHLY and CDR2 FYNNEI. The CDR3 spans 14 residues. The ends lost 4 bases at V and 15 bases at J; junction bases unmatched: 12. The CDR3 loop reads CASSAGTGALAGFF. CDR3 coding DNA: TGTGCCAGCAGTGCCGGGACAGGGGCCTTAGCTGGGTTCTTC.

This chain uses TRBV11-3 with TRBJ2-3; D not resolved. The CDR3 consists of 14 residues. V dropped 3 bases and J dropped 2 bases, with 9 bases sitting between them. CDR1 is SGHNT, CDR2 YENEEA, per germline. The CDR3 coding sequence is TGTGCCAGCAGCTTGAACACAAACACAGATACGCAGTATTTT. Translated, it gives CASSLNTNTDTQYF. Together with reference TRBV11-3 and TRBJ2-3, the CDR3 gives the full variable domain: EAGVVQSPRYKIIEKKQPVAFWCNPISGHNTLYWYLQNLGQGPELLIRYENEEAVDDSQLPKDRFSAERLKGVDSTLKIQPAELGDSAVYLCASSLNTNTDTQYFGPGTRLTVL.

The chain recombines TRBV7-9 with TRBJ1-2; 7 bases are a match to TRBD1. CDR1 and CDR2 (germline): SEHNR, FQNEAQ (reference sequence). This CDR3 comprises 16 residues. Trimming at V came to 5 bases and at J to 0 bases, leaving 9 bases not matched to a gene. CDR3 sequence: CASSIGQARSNYGYTF. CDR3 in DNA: TGTGCCAGCAGCATAGGACAGGCACGGTCTAACTATGGCTACACCTTC.

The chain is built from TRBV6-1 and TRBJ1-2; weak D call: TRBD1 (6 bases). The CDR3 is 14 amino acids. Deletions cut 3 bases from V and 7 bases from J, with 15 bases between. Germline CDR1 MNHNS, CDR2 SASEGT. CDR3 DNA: TGTGCCAGCAGTGATGGTCGGACAGAGGGTGGCTACACCTTC. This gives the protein CASSDGRTEGGYTF.

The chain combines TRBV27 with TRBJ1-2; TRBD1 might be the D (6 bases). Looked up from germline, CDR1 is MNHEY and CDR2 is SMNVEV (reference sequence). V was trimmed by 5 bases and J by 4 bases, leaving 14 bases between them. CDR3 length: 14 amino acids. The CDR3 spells CASSVKQGAYGYTF. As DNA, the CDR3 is TGTGCCAGCAGTGTAAAACAGGGAGCCTATGGCTACACCTTC.

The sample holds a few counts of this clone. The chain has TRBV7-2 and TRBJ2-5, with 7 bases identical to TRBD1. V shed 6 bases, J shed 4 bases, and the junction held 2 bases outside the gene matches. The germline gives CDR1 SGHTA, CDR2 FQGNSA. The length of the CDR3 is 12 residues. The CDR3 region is CASSWDRETQYF. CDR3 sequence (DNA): TGTGCCAGCAGTTGGGACAGAGAGACCCAGTACTTC. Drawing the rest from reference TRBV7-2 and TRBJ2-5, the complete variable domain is GAGVSQSPSNKVTEKGKDVELRCDPISGHTALYWYRQSLGQGLEFLIYFQGNSAPDKSGLPSDRFSAERTGGSVSTLTIQRTQQEDSAVYLCASSWDRETQYFGPGTRLLVL.

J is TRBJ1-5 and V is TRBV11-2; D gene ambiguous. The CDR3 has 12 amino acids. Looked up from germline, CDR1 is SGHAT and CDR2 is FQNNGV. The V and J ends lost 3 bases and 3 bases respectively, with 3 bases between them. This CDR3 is CASSFNNQPQHF. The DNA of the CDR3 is TGTGCCAGCAGCTTCAACAATCAGCCCCAGCATTTT.

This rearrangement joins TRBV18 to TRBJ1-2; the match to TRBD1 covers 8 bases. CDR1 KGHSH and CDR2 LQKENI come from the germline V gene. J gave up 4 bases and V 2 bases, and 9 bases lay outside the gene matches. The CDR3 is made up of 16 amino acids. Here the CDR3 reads CASSPTDRGFRYGYTF. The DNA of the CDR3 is TGTGCCAGCTCACCAACCGACAGGGGCTTTCGCTATGGCTACACCTTC. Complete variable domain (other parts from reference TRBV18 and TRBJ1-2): NAGVMQNPRHLVRRRGQEARLRCSPMKGHSHVYWYRQLPEEGLKFMVYLQKENIIDESGMPKERFSAEFPKEGPSILRIQQVVRGDSAAYFCASSPTDRGFRYGYTFGSGTRLTVV.

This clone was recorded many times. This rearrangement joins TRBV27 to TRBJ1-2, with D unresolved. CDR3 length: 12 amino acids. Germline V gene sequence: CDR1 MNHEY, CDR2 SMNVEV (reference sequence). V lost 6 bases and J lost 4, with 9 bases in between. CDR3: CASRADIYGYTF. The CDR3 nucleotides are TGTGCCAGCAGGGCAGATATCTATGGCTACACCTTC.

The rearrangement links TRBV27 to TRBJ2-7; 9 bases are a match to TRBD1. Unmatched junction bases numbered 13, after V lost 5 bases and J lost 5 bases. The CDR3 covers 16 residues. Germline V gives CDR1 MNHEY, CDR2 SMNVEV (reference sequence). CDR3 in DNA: TGTGCCAGCAGTCAAAGGGTGGGACAGGGTAACGACGAGCAGTACTTC. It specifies CASSQRVGQGNDEQYF.

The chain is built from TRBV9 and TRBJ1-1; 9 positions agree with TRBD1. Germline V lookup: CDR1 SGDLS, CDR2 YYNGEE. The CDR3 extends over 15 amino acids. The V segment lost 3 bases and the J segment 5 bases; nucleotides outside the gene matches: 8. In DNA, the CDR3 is TGTGCCAGCAGCGGACCACAGGGGGCAGGGACTGAAGCTTTCTTT. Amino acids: CASSGPQGAGTEAFF.

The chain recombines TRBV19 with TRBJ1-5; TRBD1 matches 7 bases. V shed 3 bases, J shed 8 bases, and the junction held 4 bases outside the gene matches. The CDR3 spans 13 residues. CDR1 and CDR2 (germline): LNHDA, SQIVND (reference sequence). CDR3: CASSIEQGKPQHF. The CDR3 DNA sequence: TGTGCCAGTAGTATTGAACAGGGGAAGCCCCAGCATTTT.

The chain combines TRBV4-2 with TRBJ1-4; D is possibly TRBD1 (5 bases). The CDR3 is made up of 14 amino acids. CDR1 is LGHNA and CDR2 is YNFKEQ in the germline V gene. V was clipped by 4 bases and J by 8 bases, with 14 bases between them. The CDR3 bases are TGTGCCAGCAGCCGGGACTCAAACCAGGAAAAACTGTTTTTT. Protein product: CASSRDSNQEKLFF.